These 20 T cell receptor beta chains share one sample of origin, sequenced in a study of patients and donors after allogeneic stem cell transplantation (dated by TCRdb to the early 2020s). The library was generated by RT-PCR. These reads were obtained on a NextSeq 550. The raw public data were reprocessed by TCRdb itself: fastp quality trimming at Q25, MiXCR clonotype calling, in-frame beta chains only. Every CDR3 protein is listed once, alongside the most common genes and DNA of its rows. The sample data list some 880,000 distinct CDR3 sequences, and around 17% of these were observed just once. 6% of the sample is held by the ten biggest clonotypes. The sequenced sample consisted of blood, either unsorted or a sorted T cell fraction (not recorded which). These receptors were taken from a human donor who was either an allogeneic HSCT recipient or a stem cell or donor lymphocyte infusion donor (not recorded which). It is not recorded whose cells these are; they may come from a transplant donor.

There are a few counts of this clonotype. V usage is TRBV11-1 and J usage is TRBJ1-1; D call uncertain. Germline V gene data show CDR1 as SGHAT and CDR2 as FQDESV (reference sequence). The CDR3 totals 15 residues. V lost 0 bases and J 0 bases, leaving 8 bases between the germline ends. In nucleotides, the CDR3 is TGTGCCAGCAGCTTAGCGCCGTTTATGAACACTGAAGCTTTCTTT. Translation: CASSLAPFMNTEAFF.

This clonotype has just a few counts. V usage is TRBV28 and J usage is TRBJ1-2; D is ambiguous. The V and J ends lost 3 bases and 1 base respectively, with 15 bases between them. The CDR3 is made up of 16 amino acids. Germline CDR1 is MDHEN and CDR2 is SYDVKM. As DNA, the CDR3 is TGTGCCAGCAGTTTCACCGGACGGTCCGATAACTATGGCTACACCTTC. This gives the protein CASSFTGRSDNYGYTF.

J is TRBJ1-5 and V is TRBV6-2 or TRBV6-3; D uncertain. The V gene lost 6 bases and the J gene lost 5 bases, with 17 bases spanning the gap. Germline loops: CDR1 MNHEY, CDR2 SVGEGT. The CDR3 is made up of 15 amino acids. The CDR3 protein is CASSLLRNWDQPQHF. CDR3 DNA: TGTGCCAGCAGCTTACTTCGCAACTGGGATCAGCCCCAGCATTTT.

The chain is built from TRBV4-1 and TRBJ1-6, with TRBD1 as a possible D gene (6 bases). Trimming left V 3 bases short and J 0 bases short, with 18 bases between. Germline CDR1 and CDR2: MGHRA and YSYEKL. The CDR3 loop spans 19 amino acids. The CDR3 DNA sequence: TGCGCCAGCAGCCAGACAGGTCCAGAGCGGAGCTCCTATAATTCACCCCTCCACTTT. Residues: CASSQTGPERSSYNSPLHF.

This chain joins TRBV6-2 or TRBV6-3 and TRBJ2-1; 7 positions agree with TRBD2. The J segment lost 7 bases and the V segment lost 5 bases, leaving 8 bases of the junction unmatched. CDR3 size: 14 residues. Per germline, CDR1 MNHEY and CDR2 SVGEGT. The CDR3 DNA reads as TGTGCCAGCAGTGGGGGGAGGGCTCGGAATGAGCAGTTCTTC. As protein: CASSGGRARNEQFF.

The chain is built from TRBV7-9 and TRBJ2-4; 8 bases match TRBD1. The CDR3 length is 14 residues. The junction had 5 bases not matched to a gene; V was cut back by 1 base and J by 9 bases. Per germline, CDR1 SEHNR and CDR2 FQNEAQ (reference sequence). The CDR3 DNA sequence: TGTGCCAGCAGCTTAGGGGACAGGCCCTTCATTCAGTACTTC. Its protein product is CASSLGDRPFIQYF.

CDR3 amino acids: CALKSTGLGTEAFF. In DNA form, the CDR3 reads TGTGCCCTAAAATCCACGGGTCTCGGGACTGAAGCTTTCTTT. The V gene is TRBV28, the J gene TRBJ1-1, with D uncertain. The V end lost 11 bases, the J end lost 5 bases, and 21 bases lay between the germline ends. The CDR3 has 14 residues. Germline loops: CDR1 MDHEN, CDR2 SYDVKM.

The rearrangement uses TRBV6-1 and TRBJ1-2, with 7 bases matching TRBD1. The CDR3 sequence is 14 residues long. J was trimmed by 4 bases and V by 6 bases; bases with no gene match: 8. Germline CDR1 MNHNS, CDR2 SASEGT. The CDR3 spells CASRPTGQLYGYTF. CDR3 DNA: TGTGCCAGCAGACCCACGGGACAGCTCTATGGCTACACCTTC.

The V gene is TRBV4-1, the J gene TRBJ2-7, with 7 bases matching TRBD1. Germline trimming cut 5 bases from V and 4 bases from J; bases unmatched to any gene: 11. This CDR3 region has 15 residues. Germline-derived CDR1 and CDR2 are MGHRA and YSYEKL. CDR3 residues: CASSRSGTDFYEQYF. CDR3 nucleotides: TGCGCCAGCAGCAGATCCGGGACAGACTTTTACGAGCAGTACTTC.

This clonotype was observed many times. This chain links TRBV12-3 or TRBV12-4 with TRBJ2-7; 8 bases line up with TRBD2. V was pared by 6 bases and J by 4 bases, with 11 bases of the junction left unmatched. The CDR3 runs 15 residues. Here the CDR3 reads CASRLSGTSRYEQYF. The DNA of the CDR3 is TGTGCCAGCAGGCTCTCCGGGACTAGTAGGTACGAGCAGTACTTC.

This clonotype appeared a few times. CDR3 bases: TGTGCCAGCAGTTACTCGAAGCCAAGCAGGGCTAACTACGAGCAGTACTTC. Its protein product is CASSYSKPSRANYEQYF. The rearrangement links TRBV6-5 to TRBJ2-7; TRBD1 is a possible D gene (5 bases). Trimming removed 0 bases from V and 3 bases from J, with 18 bases in between. In germline, CDR1 is MNHEY, CDR2 SVGAGI. The CDR3 contains 17 residues.

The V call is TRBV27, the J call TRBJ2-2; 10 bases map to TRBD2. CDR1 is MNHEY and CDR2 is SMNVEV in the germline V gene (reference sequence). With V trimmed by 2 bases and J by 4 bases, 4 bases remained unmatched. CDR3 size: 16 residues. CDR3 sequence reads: CASSLSGRASTGELFF. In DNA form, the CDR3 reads TGTGCCAGCAGTTTAAGCGGGAGGGCCTCCACCGGGGAGCTGTTTTTT.

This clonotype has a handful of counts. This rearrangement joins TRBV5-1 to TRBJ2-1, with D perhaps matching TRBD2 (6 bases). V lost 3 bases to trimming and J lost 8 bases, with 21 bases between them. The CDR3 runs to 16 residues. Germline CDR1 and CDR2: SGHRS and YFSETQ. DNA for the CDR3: TGCGCCAGCAGCTCCCCCGGGGAGGAGGTGTTGGATGAGCAGTTCTTC. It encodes CASSSPGEEVLDEQFF.

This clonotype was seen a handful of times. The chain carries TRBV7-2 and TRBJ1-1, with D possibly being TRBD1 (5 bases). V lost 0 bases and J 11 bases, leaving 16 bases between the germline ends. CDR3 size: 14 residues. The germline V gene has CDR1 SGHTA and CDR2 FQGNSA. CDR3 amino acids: CASSLAIRGAGAFF. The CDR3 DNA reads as TGTGCCAGCAGCTTAGCGATTCGAGGGGCCGGGGCTTTCTTT.

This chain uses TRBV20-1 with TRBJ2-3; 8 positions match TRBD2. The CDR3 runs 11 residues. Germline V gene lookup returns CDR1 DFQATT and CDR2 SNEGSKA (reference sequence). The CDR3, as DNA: TGCAGCTTCGGGGGGGCAGATACGCAGTATTTT. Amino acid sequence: CSFGGADTQYF.

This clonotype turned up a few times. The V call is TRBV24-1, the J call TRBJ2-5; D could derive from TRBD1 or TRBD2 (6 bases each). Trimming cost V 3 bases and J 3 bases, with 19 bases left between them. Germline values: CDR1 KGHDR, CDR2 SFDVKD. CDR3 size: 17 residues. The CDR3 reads CATSDPRGGSLKETQYF. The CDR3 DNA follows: TGTGCCACCAGTGATCCGCGAGGGGGGAGCCTTAAAGAGACCCAGTACTTC.

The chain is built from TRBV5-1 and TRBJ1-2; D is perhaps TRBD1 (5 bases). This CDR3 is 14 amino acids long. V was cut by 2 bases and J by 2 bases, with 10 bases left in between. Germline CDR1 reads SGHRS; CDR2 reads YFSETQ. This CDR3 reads CASSFRDVNYGYTF. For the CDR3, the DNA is TGCGCCAGCAGCTTCAGGGATGTCAACTATGGCTACACCTTC.

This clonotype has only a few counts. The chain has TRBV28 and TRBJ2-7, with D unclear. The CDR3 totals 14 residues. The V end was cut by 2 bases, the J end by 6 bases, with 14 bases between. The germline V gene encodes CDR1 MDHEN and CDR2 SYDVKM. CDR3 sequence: CASSLGLVFAEQYF. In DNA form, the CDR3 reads TGTGCCAGCAGTTTAGGGCTAGTCTTTGCCGAGCAGTACTTC. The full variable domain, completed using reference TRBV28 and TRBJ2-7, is DVKVTQSSRYLVKRTGEKVFLECVQDMDHENMFWYRQDPGLGLRLIYFSYDVKMKEKGDIPEGYSVSREKKERFSLILESASTNQTSMYLCASSLGLVFAEQYFGPGTRLTVT.

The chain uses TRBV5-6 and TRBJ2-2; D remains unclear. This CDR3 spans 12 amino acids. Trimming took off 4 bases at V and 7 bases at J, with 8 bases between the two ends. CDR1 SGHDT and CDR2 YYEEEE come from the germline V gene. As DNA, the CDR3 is TGTGCCAGCAGCGCCGACATCGGGGAGCTGTTTTTT. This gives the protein CASSADIGELFF.

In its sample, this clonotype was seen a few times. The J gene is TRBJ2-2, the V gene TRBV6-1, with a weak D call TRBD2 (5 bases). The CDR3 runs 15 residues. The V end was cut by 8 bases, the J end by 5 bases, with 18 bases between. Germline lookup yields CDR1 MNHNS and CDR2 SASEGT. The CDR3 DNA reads TGTGCCAGCGGGCGTGAAGCGCGAGGGACCGGGGAGCTGTTTTTT. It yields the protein CASGREARGTGELFF.